This record concerns one T cell receptor beta chain sequence. Antigen: not known. This entry is derived from a study of CD8+ T cells in alopecia areata. Study-level results: Higher clonality and more expanded CD8+ clones appeared in lesional than normal scalp. Many expanded lesional clones persisted in scalp and blood during tofacitinib.

As the sequencing template, cDNA was produced by extracting RNA and reverse transcribing it. The data were produced by immunoSEQ multiplex PCR, yet TCRdb's version contains in-frame clones alone and is incomplete. The repertoire holds approximately 190,000 clones, 55% to 70% seen once, with 5% to 6% in the top ten. Germline-derived CDR1 and CDR2 are SGHTA and FQGNSA. With 0 bases clipped from V and 1 base from J, the junction kept 1 base outside the gene matches. This CDR3 has 16 residues. Treatment defined: oral pan-JAK inhibitor, 5-10 mg twice daily. From alopecia areata patients, lesional scalp punch biopsies and peripheral blood were collected.

The clonotype originates from a human donor with alopecia areata. J is TRBJ2-5 and V is TRBV7-2; 11 bases match TRBD1. The sample consisted of CD4+ T cells sorted from blood, taken at week 24, from a patient treated with tofacitinib. The chain's CDR3 is CASSLAGTGGQETQYF. For the CDR3, the DNA is TGTGCCAGCAGCTTAGCCGGGACAGGGGGCCAAGAGACCCAGTACTTC. The full variable domain, in which reference TRBV7-2 and TRBJ2-5 provide the parts outside the CDR3, is GAGVSQSPSNKVTEKGKDVELRCDPISGHTALYWYRQSLGQGLEFLIYFQGNSAPDKSGLPSDRFSAERTGGSVSTLTIQRTQQEDSAVYLCASSLAGTGGQETQYFGPGTRLLVL.